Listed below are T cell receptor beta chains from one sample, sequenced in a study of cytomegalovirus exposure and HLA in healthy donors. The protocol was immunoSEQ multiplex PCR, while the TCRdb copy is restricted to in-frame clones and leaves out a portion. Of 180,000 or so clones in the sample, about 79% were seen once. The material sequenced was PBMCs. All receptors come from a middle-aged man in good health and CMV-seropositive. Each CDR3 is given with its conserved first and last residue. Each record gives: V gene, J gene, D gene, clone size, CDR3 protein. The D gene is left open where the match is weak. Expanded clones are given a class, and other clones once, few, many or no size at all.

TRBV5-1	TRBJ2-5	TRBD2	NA	CASSLAVGGAKETQYF
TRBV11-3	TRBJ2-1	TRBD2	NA	CASQRGADNEQFF
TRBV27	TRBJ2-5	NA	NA	CASSVVSGGMFPETQYF
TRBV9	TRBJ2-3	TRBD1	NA	CASSGGTGRTDTQYF
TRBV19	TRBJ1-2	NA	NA	CASSITQGGYGYTF
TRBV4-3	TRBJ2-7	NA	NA	CASSQLRGSSYEQYF
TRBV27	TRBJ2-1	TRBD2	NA	CASSLSGLAGGPGEQFF
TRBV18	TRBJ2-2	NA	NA	CASSLPVRNTGELFF
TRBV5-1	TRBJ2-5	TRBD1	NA	CASSLGGPPGTGGRETQYF
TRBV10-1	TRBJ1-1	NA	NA	CASSQGNTEAFF
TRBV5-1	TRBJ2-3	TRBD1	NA	CASSLGTGAGGTDTQYF
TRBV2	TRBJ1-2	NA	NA	CASRAQGMANYGYTF
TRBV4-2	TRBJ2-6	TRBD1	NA	CASSQRTGGAGANVLTF
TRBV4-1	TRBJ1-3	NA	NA	CASSRQARGAAGSGNTIYF
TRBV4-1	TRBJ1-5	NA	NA	CASSQDLGGRRNQPQHF
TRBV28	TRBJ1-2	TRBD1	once	CASSLGGGGRYGYTF
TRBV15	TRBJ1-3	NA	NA	CATTKPGHQPNTIYF
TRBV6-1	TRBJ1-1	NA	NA	CASSERHLNTEAFF